The 13 T cell receptor beta chains listed next were all sequenced from one sample in a study of blood T cell repertoires in COVID-19. Profiled with immunoSEQ multiplex PCR; TCRdb holds only in-frame clones, not every one. The sample has around 94,000 clones, approximately 86% seen once. The sequenced sample was peripheral blood. The origin of the receptors is an elderly man with acute or convalescent COVID-19.

The V and J genes are TRBV7-3 and TRBJ2-1; 11 positions match TRBD2. CDR1 SGHTA and CDR2 FQGTGA come from the germline V gene. This CDR3 contains 15 residues. The junction had 1 base not matched to a gene; V was cut back by 3 bases and J by 3 bases. DNA of the CDR3: TGTGCCAGCAGCTTGACTAGCGGGAACTACAATGAGCAGTTCTTC. It yields the protein CASSLTSGNYNEQFF.

This chain joins TRBV6-5 and TRBJ2-1; 9 bases line up with TRBD2. Looked up from germline, CDR1 is MNHEY and CDR2 is SVGAGI. This CDR3 comprises 15 residues. Trimming cost V 6 bases and J 6 bases; bases outside gene matches: 9. For the CDR3, the DNA is TGTGCCAGCAGAAGGACTAGCGCGGACTTCAATGAGCAGTTCTTC. Amino acid sequence: CASRRTSADFNEQFF.

The chain recombines TRBV19 with TRBJ2-7; TRBD2 is a possible D gene (6 bases). CDR1 LNHDA and CDR2 SQIVND come from the germline V gene (reference sequence). The CDR3 contains 14 residues. The ends were cut back, 5 bases at V and 0 bases at J, with 11 bases in the middle. For the CDR3, the DNA is TGTGCCAGTAGTGTTACCGGGAGCTCCTACGAGCAGTACTTC. Its translation is CASSVTGSSYEQYF.

The chain recombines TRBV7-2 with TRBJ2-3; TRBD2 agrees at 10 bases. V was clipped by 3 bases and J by 6 bases; unmatched bases: 0. CDR1 is SGHTA, CDR2 FQGNSA, per germline. The CDR3 totals 13 residues. CDR3 in amino acids: CASSFSGRDTQYF. The CDR3 DNA reads as TGTGCCAGCAGCTTTAGCGGGAGGGATACGCAGTATTTT.

The chain combines TRBV28 with TRBJ1-5; 11 bases align to TRBD1. Unmatched junction bases numbered 4, after V lost 5 bases and J lost 7 bases. Germline CDR1 is MDHEN and CDR2 is SYDVKM. This CDR3 has 14 residues. The CDR3 is CASSRTGGWQPQHF. Here the CDR3 DNA reads TGTGCCAGCAGTAGGACAGGGGGCTGGCAGCCCCAGCATTTT.

This chain links TRBV5-1 with TRBJ1-4; D unclear. Trimming cost V 2 bases and J 0 bases, with 8 bases left between them. CDR1 SGHRS and CDR2 YFSETQ come from the germline V gene. This CDR3 is built from 15 residues. The CDR3 here is CASSFGPSTNEKLFF. The CDR3 DNA follows: TGCGCCAGCAGCTTTGGGCCCTCAACTAATGAAAAACTGTTTTTT.

This chain links TRBV19 with TRBJ2-7, with D possibly being TRBD1 (5 bases). Trimming removed 3 bases from V and 5 bases from J, with 17 bases in between. The CDR3 runs 15 residues. CDR1 LNHDA and CDR2 SQIVND come from the germline V gene (reference sequence). The CDR3 DNA is TGTGCCAGTAGTATCACAGGAATAGGGAAACACGAGCAGTACTTC. This codes for CASSITGIGKHEQYF.

This clone was observed a few times. The chain joins TRBV19 to TRBJ2-1; 11 positions agree with TRBD1. In germline, CDR1 is LNHDA, CDR2 SQIVND (reference sequence). The CDR3 is 14 residues long. J lost 12 bases, V lost 1 base, and 5 bases had no gene match. CDR3 in amino acids: CASSIVGTGGGQFF. Here the CDR3 DNA reads TGTGCCAGTAGTATAGTTGGGACAGGGGGTGGGCAGTTCTTC.

The genes are TRBV28 and TRBJ1-2, with a weak D call TRBD1 (5 bases). The V gene lost 4 bases and the J gene lost 3 bases, with 9 bases spanning the gap. The CDR3 is 13 residues long. Germline values: CDR1 MDHEN, CDR2 SYDVKM. CDR3 nucleotides: TGTGCCAGCAGTTCGGGGGGAGACTATGGCTACACCTTC. It is translated as CASSSGGDYGYTF.

This rearrangement joins TRBV6-2 or TRBV6-3 to TRBJ1-1; D is unclear. Deletions cut 2 bases from V and 1 base from J, with 8 bases between. The germline V gene encodes CDR1 MNHEY and CDR2 SVGEGT. CDR3 length equals 14 residues. Here the CDR3 reads CASSYVTGNTEAFF. CDR3 DNA sequence: TGTGCCAGCAGTTACGTTACGGGGAACACTGAAGCTTTCTTT.

The chain has TRBV6-5 and TRBJ2-7; the D gene is possibly TRBD1 (6 bases). V was cut by 4 bases and J by 3 bases, with 10 bases left in between. CDR1 is MNHEY and CDR2 is SVGAGI in the germline V gene. This CDR3 comprises 13 residues. CDR3 region: CASSSGQHYEQYF. The CDR3 DNA sequence: TGTGCCAGCAGTTCTGGACAGCACTACGAGCAGTACTTC.

The V call is TRBV9, the J call TRBJ2-7; 12 bases map to TRBD2. The germline CDR1 and CDR2 sequences are SGDLS and YYNGEE. The CDR3 covers 18 residues. The V gene end was trimmed by 3 bases and the J gene end by 6 bases; junction bases not matched to a gene: 16. The CDR3 DNA follows: TGTGCCAGCAGCGCCCTACACCTAGCGGGAGGGACCTATTGCGAGCAGTACTTC. This encodes CASSALHLAGGTYCEQYF.

The chain recombines TRBV19 with TRBJ1-6; D is perhaps TRBD1 (5 bases). CDR3 size: 15 residues. In germline, CDR1 is LNHDA, CDR2 SQIVND (reference sequence). The V gene lost 2 bases and the J gene lost 7 bases, with 12 bases spanning the gap. This CDR3 is CASSIRTGSNSPLHF. The CDR3 coding sequence is TGTGCCAGTAGTATACGCACAGGCTCCAATTCACCCCTCCACTTT.